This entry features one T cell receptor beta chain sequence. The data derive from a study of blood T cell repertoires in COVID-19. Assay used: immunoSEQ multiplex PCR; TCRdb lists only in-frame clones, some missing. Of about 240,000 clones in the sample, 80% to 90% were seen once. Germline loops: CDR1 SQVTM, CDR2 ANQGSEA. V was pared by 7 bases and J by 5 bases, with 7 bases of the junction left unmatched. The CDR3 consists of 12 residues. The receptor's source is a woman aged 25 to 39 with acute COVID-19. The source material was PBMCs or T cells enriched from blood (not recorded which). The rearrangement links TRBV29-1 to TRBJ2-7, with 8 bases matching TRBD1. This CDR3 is CSASPGGNEQYF. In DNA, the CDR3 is TGCAGCGCCAGCCCAGGGGGCAACGAGCAGTACTTC.